The present entry profiles one TCR beta chain with its context. What it binds is unknown. The data were obtained in a study of radiation and T cells in renal cell carcinoma. Study at large: Nephrectomy followed 15 Gy stereotactic body radiation by 4 weeks.

The V and J ends lost 1 base and 1 base respectively, with 14 bases between them. This CDR3 is built from 17 residues. Germline V gives CDR1 LGHNA, CDR2 YSLEER. Time point specified: blood 2 weeks post-SBRT. Stated treatment: 15 Gy SBRT to primary tumor, nephrectomy 4 weeks later. Blood was sampled at baseline, 2 weeks and 4 weeks after SBRT. This renal cell carcinoma was of the clear cell type. Points from the study as a whole: Top tumor clonotypes rose in blood 2 weeks post-radiation, then contracted.

Profiling relied on immunoSEQ multiplex PCR, and the TCRdb table lists in-frame clones only, not all of them. The table lists 150,000 to 160,000 clones, 87% of them singletons, with 10% to 15% in the top ten. This clonotype was sampled from a woman aged 45-60 years with renal cell carcinoma. Specimen: blood, collected from a patient whose treatment included radiotherapy and nephrectomy. The chain couples TRBV4-3 to TRBJ1-5; tentative D call: TRBD1 (6 bases). CDR3 loop: CASSQVVTGMSNQPQHF. The CDR3 DNA reads as TGCGCCAGCAGCCAAGTAGTGACAGGTATGAGCAATCAGCCCCAGCATTTT.